This T cell receptor beta chain was sequenced for a study of T cells after yellow fever vaccination. Across the whole study: Where fractions had low cell numbers, libraries were prepared from them with the SMART-Seq v4 Ultra Low Input RNA kit. Study conclusions and caveats: Abundant clonotypes (contaminants from the bulk population) could be present in FACS-sorted repertoires.

5'RACE template switching generated TCR cDNA, adding a universal primer site and UMIs. One entry per CDR3 protein, called by TCRdb with MiXCR from the 5' RACE reads. Of 400,000 to 650,000 distinct CDR3 sequences listed, about a fifth are singletons. The germline gives CDR1 MNHEY, CDR2 SVGEGT. This CDR3 contains 14 residues. Trimming at V came to 10 bases and at J to 2 bases, leaving 10 bases not matched to a gene. Notes on this clonotype: The antigen is unknown.

The sample here was PBMCs, taken roughly 20 days after the first yellow fever vaccination. This sequence was found in a man aged 18 to 35 who received the YFV17D yellow fever vaccine. The chain couples TRBV6-2 or TRBV6-3 to TRBJ2-7, with TRBD2 identical over 8 bases. CDR3 bases: TGTGCCACCCGGGCGCGGGGGGTGACCTACGAGCAGTACGTC. Translating gives CATRARGVTYEQYV.